The rows below give T cell receptor beta chains drawn from one sample of a study of regulatory T cells in long-lasting Graves disease. TCRdb itself ran the multiplex PCR reads through MiXCR, one entry per CDR3 protein. The sample shows over 300,000 distinct CDR3 sequences, about 16% of them seen only once. The specimen comprised peripheral blood mononuclear cells (PBMCs), sampled at new diagnosis, from a patient treated with antithyroid drugs. Every receptor here comes from a female donor with Graves disease. Each CDR3 is given with its conserved first and last residue. The order of the fields is clone size, V gene, J gene, D gene, CDR3 protein, CDR3 DNA. A D gene is named only where the DNA matches it firmly. Clone size is stated in some rows and not others, as once, few, many or a class when expanded.

abundance: NA
v_gene: TRBV7-3
j_gene: TRBJ2-3
d_gene: TRBD2
CDR3aa: CASSQYPGLAGGQDTQYF
CDR3nt: TGTGCCAGCAGCCAATATCCGGGACTAGCGGGGGGTCAGGATACGCAGTATTTT

abundance: few
v_gene: TRBV3-1
j_gene: TRBJ1-3
d_gene: TRBD1
CDR3aa: CASSQRGSGTGFAGNTIYF
CDR3nt: TGTGCCAGCAGCCAAAGGGGCTCCGGGACAGGGTTCGCTGGAAACACCATATATTTT

abundance: NA
v_gene: TRBV12-3/TRBV12-4
j_gene: TRBJ2-2
d_gene: NA
CDR3aa: CASSPGAGGGELFF
CDR3nt: TGTGCCAGCAGTCCAGGGGCCGGGGGGGGGGAGCTGTTTTTT

abundance: many
v_gene: TRBV27
j_gene: TRBJ2-7
d_gene: NA
CDR3aa: CASSSAGTSPYEQYF
CDR3nt: TGTGCCAGCAGTTCCGCCGGGACATCACCCTACGAGCAGTACTTC

abundance: many
v_gene: TRBV6-1
j_gene: TRBJ2-1
d_gene: TRBD2
CDR3aa: CASKRGLAGVDEQFF
CDR3nt: TGTGCCAGCAAAAGGGGGCTAGCGGGAGTTGATGAGCAGTTCTTC

abundance: many
v_gene: TRBV6-1
j_gene: TRBJ1-5
d_gene: NA
CDR3aa: CASSEFAKSNQPQHF
CDR3nt: TGTGCCAGCAGTGAATTTGCCAAAAGCAATCAGCCCCAGCATTTT

abundance: once
v_gene: TRBV28
j_gene: TRBJ2-4
d_gene: NA
CDR3aa: CASSRRALAKNIQYF
CDR3nt: TGTGCCAGCAGCCGCAGGGCCCTAGCCAAAAACATTCAGTACTTC

abundance: many
v_gene: TRBV27
j_gene: TRBJ1-3
d_gene: NA
CDR3aa: CASSLRGDDGNTIYF
CDR3nt: TGTGCCAGCAGTTTACGGGGGGACGACGGAAACACCATATATTTT

abundance: once
v_gene: TRBV28
j_gene: TRBJ2-7
d_gene: TRBD1
CDR3aa: CASSYGQGSSYEQYF
CDR3nt: TGTGCCAGCAGTTACGGACAGGGTAGCTCCTACGAGCAGTACTTC

abundance: many
v_gene: TRBV11-2
j_gene: TRBJ2-3
d_gene: NA
CDR3aa: CASSLANRVTDTQYF
CDR3nt: TGTGCCAGCAGCTTAGCTAATAGGGTAACAGATACGCAGTATTTT

abundance: few
v_gene: TRBV9
j_gene: TRBJ2-2
d_gene: NA
CDR3aa: CASSDRSAHTGELFF
CDR3nt: TGTGCCAGCAGTGACAGGTCGGCCCACACCGGGGAGCTGTTTTTT

abundance: NA
v_gene: TRBV5-1
j_gene: TRBJ2-7
d_gene: TRBD1
CDR3aa: CASSGQGPYEQYF
CDR3nt: TGCGCCAGCAGCGGACAGGGGCCCTACGAGCAGTACTTC

abundance: many
v_gene: TRBV5-5
j_gene: TRBJ1-1
d_gene: NA
CDR3aa: CASSLDGFAFF
CDR3nt: TGTGCCAGCAGCTTGGACGGGTTCGCTTTCTTT

abundance: NA
v_gene: TRBV19
j_gene: TRBJ1-5
d_gene: NA
CDR3aa: CASSVLRGRGNQPQHF
CDR3nt: TGTGCCAGTAGTGTCCTCAGGGGAAGGGGCAATCAGCCCCAGCATTTT

abundance: many
v_gene: TRBV6-1
j_gene: TRBJ1-1
d_gene: NA
CDR3aa: CASVRAGTEAFF
CDR3nt: TGTGCCAGCGTCCGGGCGGGCACTGAAGCTTTCTTT

abundance: many
v_gene: TRBV12-3/TRBV12-4
j_gene: TRBJ2-7
d_gene: NA
CDR3aa: CASSLSHEQYF
CDR3nt: TGTGCCAGCAGTTTATCCCACGAGCAGTACTTC

abundance: few
v_gene: TRBV4-1
j_gene: TRBJ2-5
d_gene: TRBD1
CDR3aa: CASSRGQGVETQHF
CDR3nt: TGCGCCAGCAGCAGGGGACAGGGGGTAGAGACCCAGCACTTC